Following are 25 T cell receptor beta chains from one sample sequenced in a study of technical replicates of blood from several donors. The method was immunoSEQ multiplex PCR; TCRdb's version includes in-frame clones alone and lacks a portion of them. Of some 77,000 clones in the sample, 90% to 95% are singletons; the top ten hold 0.39%. Material for sequencing was T cells isolated from PBMCs. The origin of the receptors is a human donor in good health.

This chain connects TRBV11-2 to TRBJ1-3, with 7 bases fitting TRBD1. V was clipped by 5 bases and J by 4 bases; unmatched bases: 8. This CDR3 is built from 15 residues. Germline V gene data show CDR1 as SGHAT and CDR2 as FQNNGV. The CDR3 sequence is CASSGLGTEGNTIYF. The CDR3 nucleotides are TGTGCCAGCAGCGGTTTAGGGACAGAGGGAAACACCATATATTTT.

The chain joins TRBV7-9 to TRBJ2-7; D possibly corresponds to TRBD2 (5 bases). From germline, CDR1 is SEHNR and CDR2 FQNEAQ (reference sequence). The CDR3 is made up of 16 amino acids. V lost 0 bases and J 2 bases, leaving 14 bases between the germline ends. In DNA, the CDR3 is TGTGCCAGCAGCTTAGCGCAAGCGGAAAGTCCCTACGAGCAGTACTTC. This encodes CASSLAQAESPYEQYF.

This sequence joins TRBV19 and TRBJ1-3, with D tentatively TRBD1 (6 bases). Germline CDR1 LNHDA, CDR2 SQIVND (reference sequence). This CDR3 has 17 amino acids. V was cut by 2 bases and J by 3 bases, with 17 bases left in between. The chain's CDR3 is CASSISRQASDGNTIYF. DNA of the CDR3: TGTGCCAGTAGTATAAGCCGACAGGCTTCGGATGGAAACACCATATATTTT.

The rearrangement joins TRBV9 to TRBJ2-1; tentatively, D is TRBD2 (6 bases). Trimming left V 0 bases short and J 1 base short, with 11 bases between. The CDR3 loop spans 16 amino acids. Germline CDR1 SGDLS, CDR2 YYNGEE. The CDR3 DNA reads as TGTGCCAGCAGCGTAGGGAGTAGCGGTTCCTACAATGAGCAGTTCTTC. Its translation: CASSVGSSGSYNEQFF.

The chain recombines TRBV11-3 with TRBJ1-2; the D gene is possibly TRBD1 (6 bases). The germline gives CDR1 SGHNT, CDR2 YENEEA. The V and J ends lost 1 base and 4 bases respectively, with 25 bases between them. This CDR3 contains 19 residues. This CDR3 reads CASSLGNREGDFCFYGYTF. The CDR3, as DNA: TGTGCCAGCAGCTTAGGGAACAGGGAGGGGGACTTCTGCTTCTATGGCTACACCTTC.

The gene calls are TRBV13 and TRBJ1-2; D may be TRBD1 (5 bases). This CDR3 is built from 17 residues. Trimming left V 5 bases short and J 8 bases short, with 27 bases between. CDR1 is PRHDT, CDR2 FYEKMQ, per germline (reference sequence). The CDR3 nucleotides are TGTGCCAGCAGCCAAATTCCTTTGACAGCCCGCGGTGAAGGCTACACCTTC. As protein: CASSQIPLTARGEGYTF.

The chain uses TRBV6-1 and TRBJ2-5; 11 bases agree with TRBD2. CDR1 MNHNS and CDR2 SASEGT come from the germline V gene. This CDR3 is 16 amino acids long. J lost 4 bases, V lost 3 bases, and 7 bases had no gene match. CDR3 nucleotides: TGTGCCAGCAGTGATTGGTACCTAGCGGGAGGAGAGACCCAGTACTTC. Translated, it gives CASSDWYLAGGETQYF.

The CDR3 sequence: CASSLHRLTDHEQYF. The CDR3 DNA sequence: TGTGCCAGCAGTTTACACCGACTGACAGACCACGAGCAGTACTTC. This chain connects TRBV27 to TRBJ2-7; maybe TRBD1 (5 bases). CDR3 length: 15 amino acids. Germline loops: CDR1 MNHEY, CDR2 SMNVEV (reference sequence). Trimming shortened V by 2 bases and J by 5 bases, and 16 bases separated the two germline ends.

J is TRBJ2-3 and V is TRBV19; tentatively, D is TRBD1 (6 bases). The V gene lost 7 bases and the J gene lost 0 bases, with 11 bases spanning the gap. The V gene's germline CDR1 is LNHDA and CDR2 SQIVND (reference sequence). The CDR3 is 14 residues long. The DNA for the CDR3 is TGTGCCAGTAATGAGGACAGAAGCACAGATACGCAGTATTTT. Translated, it gives CASNEDRSTDTQYF.

The V call is TRBV19, the J call TRBJ2-7, with D tentatively TRBD2 (6 bases). CDR1 is LNHDA and CDR2 is SQIVND in the germline V gene (reference sequence). CDR3 length equals 13 residues. The V end lost 5 bases, the J end lost 3 bases, and 11 bases lay between the germline ends. The chain's CDR3 is CASSPGTYYEQYF. Written as DNA, the CDR3 is TGTGCCAGTAGTCCCGGGACTTACTACGAGCAGTACTTC.

This chain uses TRBV27 with TRBJ2-2, with 9 bases matching TRBD2. CDR3 length equals 16 residues. The V gene's germline CDR1 is MNHEY and CDR2 SMNVEV (reference sequence). V lost 2 bases, J lost 5 bases, and 6 bases stayed unmatched. This CDR3 is CASSLLAGTWTGELFF. CDR3 DNA sequence: TGTGCCAGCAGTTTACTAGCGGGGACGTGGACCGGGGAGCTGTTTTTT.

This chain links TRBV9 with TRBJ1-1; no definite D call. Germline values: CDR1 SGDLS, CDR2 YYNGEE. The CDR3 is made up of 13 amino acids. Trimming cost V 4 bases and J 8 bases, with 15 bases left between them. The CDR3 spells CASSLPPAREAFF. CDR3 nucleotide sequence: TGTGCCAGCAGCCTTCCCCCTGCTAGAGAAGCTTTCTTT.

CDR3 nucleotide sequence: TGTGCCAGCAGTTTCGGTTGGCGGGGGTCCTACGAGCAGTACTTC. Its protein is CASSFGWRGSYEQYF. The chain joins TRBV27 to TRBJ2-7; 7 positions match TRBD2. V lost 3 bases, J lost 1 base, and 6 bases stayed unmatched. The CDR3 is 15 amino acids. CDR1 and CDR2 from the germline V gene are MNHEY and SMNVEV (reference sequence).

The chain carries TRBV28 and TRBJ1-1; D remains ambiguous. This CDR3 is built from 14 residues. The V gene's germline CDR1 is MDHEN and CDR2 SYDVKM. Trimming took 2 bases from V and 2 from J, leaving 9 bases between them. In DNA form, the CDR3 reads TGTGCCAGCAGTTTAGAACAGAGCAACACTGAAGCTTTCTTT. Its protein product is CASSLEQSNTEAFF.

This chain joins TRBV5-1 and TRBJ2-3; TRBD1 aligns across 9 bases. Trimming cost V 3 bases and J 0 bases; bases outside gene matches: 8. The germline V gene encodes CDR1 SGHRS and CDR2 YFSETQ. CDR3 length: 17 residues. As DNA, the CDR3 is TGCGCCAGCAGCTACCTACAGGGGGCCCCCAGCACAGATACGCAGTATTTT. It codes for CASSYLQGAPSTDTQYF.

The chain recombines TRBV11-3 with TRBJ2-7, with 8 bases fitting TRBD2. The CDR3 covers 13 residues. From germline, CDR1 is SGHNT and CDR2 YENEEA. V was clipped by 1 base and J by 5 bases; unmatched bases: 1. The CDR3 region is CASSLGLANEQYF. CDR3 sequence (DNA): TGTGCCAGCAGCTTAGGACTAGCGAACGAGCAGTACTTC.

This clone was counted between two and nine times. This chain links TRBV27 with TRBJ1-1, with D tentatively TRBD1 (5 bases). The CDR3 totals 13 residues. The V gene lost 4 bases and the J gene lost 4 bases, with 10 bases spanning the gap. Germline CDR1 reads MNHEY; CDR2 reads SMNVEV (reference sequence). CDR3 loop: CASSYGGGTEAFF. The CDR3 DNA reads as TGTGCCAGCAGTTACGGGGGAGGCACTGAAGCTTTCTTT.

The rearrangement joins TRBV6-1 to TRBJ2-7; possibly TRBD2 for D (5 bases). This CDR3 has 13 residues. V was cut by 3 bases and J by 5 bases, with 11 bases left in between. CDR1 and CDR2 from the germline V gene are MNHNS and SASEGT. Written as DNA, the CDR3 is TGTGCCAGCAGTGAGACGGGGTGGGACGAGCAGTACTTC. Translating gives CASSETGWDEQYF.

The chain joins TRBV27 to TRBJ2-7; 7 nucleotides line up with TRBD2. Germline V gives CDR1 MNHEY, CDR2 SMNVEV (reference sequence). The V segment lost 6 bases and the J segment 4 bases; nucleotides outside the gene matches: 21. CDR3 size: 18 residues. The CDR3 nucleotides are TGTGCCAGCAGACGCACACCTCCGACTAGCTACAATGAATACGAGCAGTACTTC. This sequence encodes CASRRTPPTSYNEYEQYF.

The V call is TRBV4-3, the J call TRBJ2-3, with 8 positions matching TRBD2. The CDR3 sequence is 17 residues long. Trimming removed 3 bases from V and 3 bases from J; junction bases left unmatched: 11. Germline CDR1 and CDR2: LGHNA and YSLEER. Written as DNA, the CDR3 is TGCGCCAGCAGCCACCAGACTAGCGCTGGGTTGACAGATACGCAGTATTTT. Translated, it gives CASSHQTSAGLTDTQYF.

The genes are TRBV6-1 and TRBJ2-2; possible D gene TRBD1, 5 bases. V was clipped by 2 bases and J by 4 bases, with 11 bases between them. CDR3 length equals 15 residues. The V gene's germline CDR1 is MNHNS and CDR2 SASEGT. CDR3 nucleotide sequence: TGTGCCAGCAGTGAACCCAGGGTGAGCACCGGGGAGCTGTTTTTT. Protein sequence: CASSEPRVSTGELFF.

V and J are TRBV6-5 and TRBJ2-2; 7 bases align to TRBD2. CDR1 and CDR2 (germline): MNHEY, SVGAGI. The CDR3 loop spans 15 amino acids. V shed 5 bases, J shed 4 bases, and the junction held 7 bases outside the gene matches. The CDR3 DNA reads TGTGCCAGCAGTGGCTGGACTAGAGGCACCGGGGAGCTGTTTTTT. Translation gives CASSGWTRGTGELFF.

The rearrangement joins TRBV19 to TRBJ1-1; unclear D gene. There are 13 residues in the CDR3. The germline CDR1 and CDR2 sequences are LNHDA and SQIVND (reference sequence). The V end lost 2 bases, the J end lost 1 base, and 5 bases lay between the germline ends. CDR3 in amino acids: CASSITSNTEAFF. CDR3 DNA sequence: TGTGCCAGTAGTATAACATCGAACACTGAAGCTTTCTTT.

The chain couples TRBV19 to TRBJ1-2, with a weak D call TRBD1 (6 bases). Germline values: CDR1 LNHDA, CDR2 SQIVND (reference sequence). CDR3 size: 20 residues. Trimming cost V 7 bases and J 5 bases, with 35 bases left between them. CDR3 protein: CASTLMPRTAIPKTLYGYTF. The DNA for the CDR3 is TGTGCCAGTACCCTAATGCCCCGGACAGCTATCCCTAAGACACTTTATGGCTACACCTTC.

The chain links TRBV6-5 to TRBJ2-1; 10 nucleotides agree with TRBD2. The CDR3 loop spans 15 amino acids. Germline-derived CDR1 and CDR2 are MNHEY and SVGAGI. The V segment lost 5 bases and the J segment 4 bases; nucleotides outside the gene matches: 5. The CDR3 spells CASSLLAGRYNEQFF. The CDR3 DNA reads as TGTGCCAGCAGTCTACTAGCGGGGCGATACAATGAGCAGTTCTTC.